These T cell receptor beta chains were read from a single sample in a study of CD8+CD57+ T cells in acquired aplastic anemia. TCRdb redid the calling of the reads with MiXCR, one entry per CDR3 protein. The sample contains 160,000 or so distinct CDR3 sequences, around 52% of which appear only once. Sequenced material: sorted CD4+, CD8+, or CD8+CD57+ T cells (not recorded which) from PBMCs. Receptors originate from a human donor with aplastic anemia. Both conserved end residues are part of each CDR3. D genes are given only for firm matches. The size of a clone is reported for some rows only, either as once, few or many, or as a class for expanded clones.

size,J,length,V,D,CDR3,DNA
-,TRBJ1-2,14,TRBV6-2/TRBV6-3,-,CASGSGDGYYGYTF,TGTGCCAGCGGTTCCGGGGACGGATACTATGGCTACACCTTC
-,TRBJ2-7,14,TRBV6-1,-,CASSPLGASYEQYF,TGTGCCAGCAGCCCACTGGGGGCCAGCTACGAGCAGTACTTC
-,TRBJ2-5,15,TRBV7-6,TRBD1,CASSWGRGTAETQYF,TGTGCCAGCAGCTGGGGCAGGGGGACAGCAGAGACCCAGTACTTC
once,TRBJ2-3,15,TRBV10-3,-,CAISDTARESDTQYF,TGTGCCATCAGTGACACCGCGAGGGAATCCGATACGCAGTATTTT
few,TRBJ2-5,13,TRBV27,-,CASSLTVQETQYF,TGTGCCAGCAGTTTAACCGTCCAAGAGACCCAGTACTTC
-,TRBJ2-1,12,TRBV7-8,-,CASSLDRNEQFF,TGTGCCAGCAGCTTAGATCGTAATGAGCAGTTCTTC
few,TRBJ1-5,13,TRBV2,-,CASSFSYNQPQHF,TGTGCCAGCAGTTTCAGCTACAATCAGCCCCAGCATTTT
-,TRBJ2-2,15,TRBV10-3,TRBD1,CAISPDRAQTGELFF,TGTGCCATCAGTCCCGACAGGGCGCAGACCGGGGAGCTGTTTTTT
-,TRBJ1-1,14,TRBV15,TRBD1,CATSRDRQGTEAFF,TGTGCCACCAGCCGAGATCGACAGGGAACTGAAGCTTTCTTT
-,TRBJ2-1,16,TRBV4-3,TRBD2,CASSQDQRGNYNEQFF,TGCGCCAGCAGCCAAGATCAGCGGGGGAACTACAATGAGCAGTTCTTC
-,TRBJ1-3,15,TRBV20-1,-,CSASSTLSSGNTIYF,TGCAGTGCTAGCTCGACGCTGAGCTCTGGAAACACCATATATTTT
many,TRBJ1-5,15,TRBV19,-,CASSMGGQGRQPQHF,TGTGCCAGTAGTATGGGCGGGCAGGGGCGCCAGCCCCAGCATTTT
many,TRBJ2-1,14,TRBV7-8,TRBD2,CASSPSGRGNEQFF,TGTGCCAGCAGCCCCAGCGGGAGGGGCAATGAGCAGTTCTTC
many,TRBJ2-3,14,TRBV6-5,-,CASSYASGPTTQYF,TGTGCCAGCAGTTACGCCTCGGGACCTACTACGCAGTATTTT
few,TRBJ1-3,14,TRBV7-6,-,CASSSTGLRNTIYF,TGTGCCAGCAGCTCCACAGGGTTAAGAAACACCATATATTTT
few,TRBJ2-7,14,TRBV19,TRBD1,CASKPGQGPYEQYF,TGTGCCAGTAAACCGGGACAGGGTCCCTACGAGCAGTACTTC
-,TRBJ2-1,14,TRBV5-1,TRBD1,CASSLGQGLDEQFF,TGCGCCAGCAGCCTGGGACAGGGGCTGGATGAGCAGTTCTTC
many,TRBJ1-1,19,TRBV20-1,TRBD1,CSARAGRVSGNRGPPEAFF,TGCAGTGCTAGAGCAGGACGGGTCAGTGGGAACAGGGGTCCACCTGAAGCTTTCTTT
-,TRBJ2-3,13,TRBV29-1,TRBD1,CSAATGSTDTQYF,TGCAGCGCCGCGACAGGGAGCACAGATACGCAGTATTTT
-,TRBJ1-2,15,TRBV24-1,-,CATSDPTAETYGYTF,TGTGCCACCAGTGACCCCACGGCGGAGACCTATGGCTACACCTTC
-,TRBJ2-5,14,TRBV2,-,CASSLGRVQETQYF,TGTGCCAGCAGTTTGGGCAGAGTCCAAGAGACCCAGTACTTC
-,TRBJ2-3,16,TRBV11-2,-,CASSLWGGTAADTQYF,TGTGCCAGCAGCCTCTGGGGCGGGACTGCCGCAGATACGCAGTATTTT
-,TRBJ1-5,14,TRBV20-1,TRBD1,CSASGDRDYQPQHF,TGCAGTGCTAGTGGGGACAGGGACTATCAGCCCCAGCATTTT
many,TRBJ1-1,14,TRBV7-9,-,CASSLVAGNTEAFF,TGTGCCAGCAGCTTAGTTGCAGGCAACACTGAAGCTTTCTTT
few,TRBJ2-1,16,TRBV5-4,-,CASSLDSSEGYNEQFF,TGTGCCAGCAGCTTGGACTCCTCGGAAGGCTACAATGAGCAGTTCTTC
few,TRBJ2-4,16,TRBV12-3/TRBV12-4,TRBD2,CASSPPGGRAGNIQYF,TGTGCCAGCAGTCCCCCGGGCGGGAGGGCGGGAAACATTCAGTACTTC
-,TRBJ1-2,18,TRBV6-1,-,CASSLTPVLRVSNYGYTF,TGTGCCAGCAGTCTAACCCCCGTCCTCAGGGTATCTAACTATGGCTACACCTTC
-,TRBJ2-3,14,TRBV29-1,TRBD2,CSAEGLAVTDTQYF,TGCAGCGCCGAAGGGCTAGCGGTCACAGATACGCAGTATTTT
-,TRBJ1-1,16,TRBV18,TRBD1,CASPLGQGGKGTEAFF,TGTGCCAGCCCACTCGGACAGGGAGGAAAAGGCACTGAAGCTTTCTTT
once,TRBJ2-7,13,TRBV29-1,TRBD1,CSHRGQVIREQYF,TGCAGCCATCGGGGACAGGTCATTAGGGAGCAGTACTTC
many,TRBJ1-2,14,TRBV9,TRBD1,CARCYRTGANGYTF,TGTGCCAGATGCTATAGGACAGGGGCGAATGGCTACACCTTC
-,TRBJ1-2,14,TRBV29-1,-,CSVELPDGGYGYTF,TGCAGCGTTGAATTGCCGGACGGCGGCTATGGCTACACCTTC
-,TRBJ2-5,14,TRBV20-1,-,CSAAGGGQGETQYF,TGCAGTGCTGCGGGGGGGGGACAGGGAGAGACCCAGTACTTC
few,TRBJ1-2,11,TRBV3-1,-,CASSLGTVYTF,TGTGCCAGCAGCCTCGGGACGGTCTACACCTTC
many,TRBJ1-6,14,TRBV5-4,-,CASSLEGFSSPLHF,TGTGCCAGCAGCTTGGAAGGGTTCTCTTCACCCCTCCACTTT
many,TRBJ2-7,14,TRBV27,-,CASSFLGSLYEQYF,TGTGCCAGCAGTTTCCTCGGGTCTCTCTACGAGCAGTACTTC
-,TRBJ1-1,11,TRBV29-1,-,CSVETQGEAFF,TGCAGCGTTGAGACTCAGGGTGAAGCTTTCTTT
-,TRBJ1-6,14,TRBV2,-,CASLYSSYNSPLHF,TGTGCCAGTTTGTATAGCTCCTATAATTCACCCCTCCACTTT
-,TRBJ2-5,14,TRBV2,TRBD1,CASDMDRAQETQYF,TGTGCCAGCGACATGGACAGGGCGCAAGAGACCCAGTACTTC
-,TRBJ2-3,16,TRBV19,TRBD1,CASSPVLEGGWYTQYF,TGTGCCAGTAGTCCCGTCCTTGAAGGGGGCTGGTATACGCAGTATTTT
many,TRBJ2-7,12,TRBV14,-,CASSPWTREQYF,TGTGCCAGCAGCCCTTGGACGAGGGAGCAGTACTTC
-,TRBJ2-7,13,TRBV2,-,CASRGRNPYEQYF,TGTGCCAGCAGGGGACGGAACCCCTACGAGCAGTACTTC
-,TRBJ1-3,17,TRBV15,TRBD1,CATSRERQGAGGYTIYF,TGTGCCACCAGCAGAGAGCGACAGGGGGCAGGTGGCTACACCATATATTTT
-,TRBJ2-3,12,TRBV10-3,-,CAIGGGADTQYF,TGTGCCATCGGAGGGGGAGCGGATACGCAGTATTTT
-,TRBJ2-7,15,TRBV5-1,-,CASSSGPPRVLEQYF,TGCGCCAGCAGCTCGGGCCCCCCTCGGGTACTCGAGCAGTACTTC
-,TRBJ2-7,13,TRBV18,-,CASSPGVVVEQYF,TGTGCCAGCTCACCAGGGGTGGTTGTCGAGCAGTACTTC